This passage covers 12 T cell receptor beta chains from one sample sequenced in a study of blood T cell repertoires in COVID-19. Generated by immunoSEQ multiplex PCR, the TCRdb table keeps only in-frame clones and is missing some. The profile shows over 250,000 clones, approximately 85% of them singletons. The sequencing sample was made of PBMCs or T cells enriched from blood (not recorded which). The receptors here all came from a woman in her thirties who had recovered from COVID-19.

The chain joins TRBV5-8 to TRBJ2-3, with 10 nucleotides matching TRBD2. This CDR3 region has 16 residues. Germline V gene sequence: CDR1 SGHTS, CDR2 YDEGEE. Trimming at V came to 3 bases and at J to 3 bases, leaving 7 bases not matched to a gene. The CDR3 nucleotides are TGTGCCAGCAGCTATAGAGCGGGAGGGATGACAGATACGCAGTATTTT. Translating it yields CASSYRAGGMTDTQYF.

The chain combines TRBV28 with TRBJ2-2; TRBD2 aligns across 11 bases. Germline V gene sequence: CDR1 MDHEN, CDR2 SYDVKM. This CDR3 region has 17 residues. After removal of 6 bases from V and 1 base from J, the junction contained 7 bases not matched to a gene. The CDR3 here is CASRLTSGSLNTGELFF. CDR3 bases: TGTGCCAGCAGACTTACTAGCGGGAGTTTGAACACCGGGGAGCTGTTTTTT.

J is TRBJ2-1 and V is TRBV7-9; 14 nucleotides line up with TRBD2. Germline-derived CDR1 and CDR2 are SEHNR and FQNEAQ (reference sequence). The CDR3 covers 18 residues. J lost 6 bases, V lost 4 bases, and 11 bases had no gene match. CDR3 amino acids: CASSSTRKTSGRGNEQFF. In DNA form, the CDR3 reads TGTGCCAGCAGCTCAACCAGAAAGACTAGCGGGAGGGGCAATGAGCAGTTCTTC.

This clone was seen a handful of times. The V gene is TRBV7-2, the J gene TRBJ1-4, with TRBD1 matching 7 bases. In germline, CDR1 is SGHTA, CDR2 FQGNSA. The length of the CDR3 is 13 residues. The ends lost 8 bases at V and 5 bases at J; junction bases unmatched: 5. The CDR3 loop reads CASLSTGNEKLFF. DNA for the CDR3: TGTGCCAGCCTTTCGACAGGGAATGAAAAACTGTTTTTT.

The J gene is TRBJ2-6, the V gene TRBV7-3; D unclear. Trimming removed 2 bases from V and 2 bases from J, with 7 bases in between. The germline V gene encodes CDR1 SGHTA and CDR2 FQGTGA. This CDR3 is built from 15 residues. CDR3 sequence: CASSLGPPGANVLTF. The DNA for the CDR3 is TGTGCCAGCAGCTTAGGCCCGCCTGGGGCCAACGTCCTGACTTTC.

Here the CDR3 reads CASSYRQGSNEKLFF. CDR3 DNA: TGTGCCAGCAGCTACCGACAGGGCTCCAATGAAAAACTGTTTTTT. The rearrangement joins TRBV3-1 (or the pseudogene TRBV3-2) to TRBJ1-4; 7 bases map to TRBD1. CDR3 size: 15 residues. The J segment lost 5 bases and the V segment lost 5 bases, leaving 8 bases of the junction unmatched. Looked up from germline, CDR1 is LGHDT and CDR2 is YNNKEL (reference sequence).

This chain connects TRBV12-3 or TRBV12-4 to TRBJ1-1; no reliable D call. The CDR3 sequence is 11 residues long. The ends were cut back, 3 bases at V and 4 bases at J, with 3 bases in the middle. Here the CDR3 reads CASSFSTEAFF. CDR3 bases: TGTGCCAGCAGTTTTAGCACTGAAGCTTTCTTT.

The V and J genes are TRBV11-2 and TRBJ2-1; TRBD2 agrees at 9 bases. The V gene's germline CDR1 is SGHAT and CDR2 FQNNGV. This CDR3 has 15 residues. The trim removed 1 base at V and 5 bases at J, leaving 3 bases unmatched. The CDR3 DNA follows: TGTGCCAGCAGCTTAGGCGGGAGGGCGAACAATGAGCAGTTCTTC. Residues: CASSLGGRANNEQFF.

The chain couples TRBV6-5 to TRBJ2-6, with D uncertain. Germline V gene lookup returns CDR1 MNHEY and CDR2 SVGAGI. The V end was cut by 0 bases, the J end by 0 bases, with 3 bases between. The CDR3 covers 15 residues. The CDR3 reads CASSYSYSGANVLTF. CDR3 in DNA: TGTGCCAGCAGTTACTCGTACTCTGGGGCCAACGTCCTGACTTTC.

V is TRBV24-1 and J is TRBJ2-7; D possibly corresponds to TRBD1 (5 bases). V gave up 3 bases and J gave up 6 bases, with 14 bases separating them. Germline assignment: CDR1 KGHDR and CDR2 SFDVKD. The CDR3 runs 14 residues. CDR3 in DNA: TGTGCCACCAGTGATCAAGACAGCCCCTCCGAGCAGTACTTC. It specifies CATSDQDSPSEQYF.

J is TRBJ2-5 and V is TRBV28; 10 bases agree with TRBD1. The V segment lost 8 bases and the J segment 4 bases; nucleotides outside the gene matches: 7. This CDR3 comprises 14 residues. The germline gives CDR1 MDHEN, CDR2 SYDVKM. CDR3: CASGGTGEGETQYF. CDR3 coding DNA: TGTGCCAGCGGCGGGACAGGGGAGGGAGAGACCCAGTACTTC.

J is TRBJ2-1 and V is TRBV25-1, with a weak D call TRBD2 (6 bases). Trimming removed 8 bases from V and 6 bases from J, with 14 bases in between. Germline assignment: CDR1 MGHDK and CDR2 SYGVNS. The CDR3 has 13 amino acids. The CDR3 sequence: CASASDWFNEQFF. CDR3 nucleotides: TGTGCCAGCGCTAGCGATTGGTTCAATGAGCAGTTCTTC.